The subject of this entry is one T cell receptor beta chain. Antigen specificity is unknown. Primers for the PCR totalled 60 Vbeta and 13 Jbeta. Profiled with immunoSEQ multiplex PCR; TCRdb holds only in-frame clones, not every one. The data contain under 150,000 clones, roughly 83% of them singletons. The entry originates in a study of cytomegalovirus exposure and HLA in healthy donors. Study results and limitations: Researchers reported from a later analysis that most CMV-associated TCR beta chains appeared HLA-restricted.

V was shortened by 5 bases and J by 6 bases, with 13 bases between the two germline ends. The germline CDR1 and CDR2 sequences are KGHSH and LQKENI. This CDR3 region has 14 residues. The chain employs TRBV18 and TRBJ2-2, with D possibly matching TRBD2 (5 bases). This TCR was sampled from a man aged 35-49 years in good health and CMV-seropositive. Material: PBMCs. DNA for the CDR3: TGTGCCAGCTCATCAACCCCCGGGGCCGGGGAGCTGTTTTTT. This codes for CASSSTPGAGELFF.